This is a list of T cell receptor beta chains from one sample in a study of blood T cell repertoires in COVID-19. Profiling relied on immunoSEQ multiplex PCR, and the TCRdb table lists in-frame clones only, not all of them. The sample lists some 61,000 clones, about nine tenths occurring once. Material for sequencing was peripheral blood. These receptors were collected from a man aged 25-40 years with acute or convalescent COVID-19. CDR3s include the opening cysteine and the closing phenylalanine or tryptophan. Each record gives: J gene, V gene, D gene, clone size, CDR3 DNA, CDR3 protein. A D gene is named only where the DNA matches it firmly. Expanded clones get a size class; other rows say once, few or many, or leave the size out.

TRBJ2-7	TRBV28	TRBD1	.	TGTGCCAGCAGCCTGCCCCGACAGGGCCCCTACGAGCAGTACTTC	CASSLPRQGPYEQYF
TRBJ1-2	TRBV5-6	.	.	TGTGCCAGCAGCTCCCGAGCCGGGGGTGGAAGGTATGGCTACACCTTC	CASSSRAGGGRYGYTF
TRBJ2-2	TRBV27	TRBD2	.	TGTGCCAGCAGAGGACTAGCGGGAAACACCGGGGAGCTGTTTTTT	CASRGLAGNTGELFF
TRBJ2-5	TRBV15	.	.	TGTGCCACCAGCAGAGCCAATTCCAGGGGAGGGGGAGAGACCCAGTACTTC	CATSRANSRGGGETQYF
TRBJ2-1	TRBV28	TRBD2	.	TGTGCCAGCAGTGGGACTAGCGGGGGGAGCTCCTACAATGAGCAGTTCTTC	CASSGTSGGSSYNEQFF
TRBJ2-1	TRBV6-4	.	.	TGTGCCAGCAGCACGGACACCTACAATGAGCAGTTCTTC	CASSTDTYNEQFF
TRBJ1-1	TRBV7-3	.	.	TGTGCCAGCAGCAAGGGGGTGAACACTGAAGCTTTCTTT	CASSKGVNTEAFF
TRBJ2-6	TRBV18	.	.	TGTGCCAGCTCACCACTTCGGGTTGCTGGGGCCAACGTCCTGACTTTC	CASSPLRVAGANVLTF
TRBJ2-7	TRBV7-2	.	.	TGTGCCAGCAGCCCCTGGGGACAATCCGAGCAGTACTTC	CASSPWGQSEQYF
TRBJ2-1	TRBV6-4	.	.	TGTGCGATTCCCCCGGGGCGGGAAAGCAATGAGCAGTTCTTC	CAIPPGRESNEQFF
TRBJ2-4	TRBV19	.	.	TGTGCCAGTAGTATTGTGGAAGCTTGGGGCATTCAGCACTTC	CASSIVEAWGIQHF
TRBJ2-7	TRBV19	TRBD1	once	TGTGCCAGTAGCAAAGGGACAGGATCCTACGAGCAGTACTTC	CASSKGTGSYEQYF
TRBJ1-6	TRBV7-2	TRBD1	.	TGTGCCAGCAGCCTAGGGACAACAGGGGTGCGATCACCCCTCCACTTT	CASSLGTTGVRSPLHF
TRBJ2-5	TRBV27	TRBD1	.	TGTGCCAGCAGTCCTTGGGACAGCTCGAAAGAGACCCAGTACTTC	CASSPWDSSKETQYF
TRBJ2-1	TRBV7-2	.	.	TGTGCCAGCAGCTTCGAGACCCGGGTGGGTTACAATGAGCAGTTCTTC	CASSFETRVGYNEQFF
TRBJ2-7	TRBV6-5	.	.	TGTGCCAGCAGTTACCGGGACATACCCTACGAGCAGTACTTC	CASSYRDIPYEQYF
TRBJ2-5	TRBV9	TRBD1	.	TGTGCCAGCAGCGTAGCCCCGGACAGGTGGGAGACCCAGTACTTC	CASSVAPDRWETQYF
TRBJ1-5	TRBV2	.	.	TGTGCCAGCAGTTCTTACAGAGACAATCAGCCCCAGCATTTT	CASSSYRDNQPQHF
TRBJ2-3	TRBV7-9	TRBD2	.	TGTGCCAGCAGCTCCGGGACTAGCGGGGATACGCAGTATTTT	CASSSGTSGDTQYF
TRBJ2-7	TRBV4-3	.	.	TGCGCCAGCAGCCAAACGTACGGTTACGAGCAGTACTTC	CASSQTYGYEQYF
TRBJ2-3	TRBV7-3	TRBD1	once	TGTGCCAGCAGCTCGACAGGGAGCACAGATACGCAGTATTTT	CASSSTGSTDTQYF
TRBJ2-7	TRBV28	TRBD2	.	TGTGCCAGCAGTTTTAGTCTAGCGGTGTCCTACGAGCAGTACTTC	CASSFSLAVSYEQYF
TRBJ2-4	TRBV18	TRBD2	.	TGTGCCAGCTCACCACCGAATAGCGGGAACATAGCCAAAAACATTCAGTACTTC	CASSPPNSGNIAKNIQYF
TRBJ1-1	TRBV20-1	.	.	TGCAGTGCTAGTCGGTATGTCTCTAGCACTGAAGCTTTCTTT	CSASRYVSSTEAFF
TRBJ1-2	TRBV7-2	.	.	TGTGCCAGCAGCTTAGGGACAGTTTATGGCTACACCTTC	CASSLGTVYGYTF
TRBJ2-2	TRBV28	TRBD1	.	TGTGCCAGCAGTTTGGTACAGGGGCGCCCGAACACCGGGGAGCTGTTTTTT	CASSLVQGRPNTGELFF
TRBJ1-2	TRBV29-1	TRBD1	.	TGCAGCGCCCTGGGACAGACCCACTATGGCTACACCTTC	CSALGQTHYGYTF